This TCR beta chain appears in the sequencing data of a study of shared clonotypes between healthy human individuals. Worth noting for this clone: What it binds is not known.

Study findings and constraints: Sampling involved blood alone; tissue repertoires likely differ. Between a few donors, naive CD4 clonotypes were shared at a level of about 5%. Non-shared clonotypes showed lower generation probabilities than clonotypes common to all four donors.

Method: immunoSEQ multiplex PCR; TCRdb's copy keeps in-frame clones and lacks some. The profile covers about 690,000 clones, with about 90% appearing a single time and 34% taken by the ten largest. Trimming at V came to 3 bases and at J to 1 base, leaving 10 bases not matched to a gene. Germline values: CDR1 MNHEY, CDR2 SMNVEV (reference sequence). The CDR3 sequence is 18 residues long. The source material was memory CD8+ T cells from PBMCs. As for subset: CD45RO+ cells pooled with CCR7-negative TemRA cells. This clonotype originated in a man in his late teens or twenties in good health. Some clones in this sample may be carry-over from other donors' samples. The V and J genes are TRBV27 and TRBJ1-5; 9 nucleotides line up with TRBD1. The CDR3 reads CASSFDRTGERSNQPQHF. CDR3 DNA sequence: TGTGCCAGCAGTTTCGATCGGACAGGGGAGAGAAGCAATCAGCCCCAGCATTTT.